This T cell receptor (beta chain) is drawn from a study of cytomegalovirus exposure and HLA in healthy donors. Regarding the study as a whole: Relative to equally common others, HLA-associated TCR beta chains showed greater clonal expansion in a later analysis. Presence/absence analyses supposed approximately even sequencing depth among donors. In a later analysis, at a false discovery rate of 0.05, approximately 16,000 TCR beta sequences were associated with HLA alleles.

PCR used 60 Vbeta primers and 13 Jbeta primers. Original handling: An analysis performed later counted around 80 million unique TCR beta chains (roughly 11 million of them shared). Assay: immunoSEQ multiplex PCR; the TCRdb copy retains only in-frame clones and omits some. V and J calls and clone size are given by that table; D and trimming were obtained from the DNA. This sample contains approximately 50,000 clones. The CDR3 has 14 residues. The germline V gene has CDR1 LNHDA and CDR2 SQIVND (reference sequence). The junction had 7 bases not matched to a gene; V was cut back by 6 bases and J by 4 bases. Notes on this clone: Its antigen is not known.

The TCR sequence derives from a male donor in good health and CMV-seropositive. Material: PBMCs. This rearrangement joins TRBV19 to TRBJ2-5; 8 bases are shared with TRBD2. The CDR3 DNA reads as TGTGCCAGTAGGGAGACCGGGGGGGGAGAGACCCAGTACTTC. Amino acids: CASRETGGGETQYF.